The T cell receptor beta chain under discussion was sequenced for a study of cytomegalovirus exposure and HLA in healthy donors. The study, taken as a whole, reports: Some TCR beta chains (164 of them) were listed as cytomegalovirus-associated.

This clone appeared a few times. Its antigen is currently unknown. PCR involved 60 Vbeta and 13 Jbeta primers. This table comes from immunoSEQ multiplex PCR, and its TCRdb copy is limited to in-frame clones, with some not included. The data show around 150,000 clones, approximately 8.9% seen once. This clonotype was sampled from a woman aged 40 to 50 in good health and CMV-seropositive. The material sequenced was PBMCs.

The CDR3 loop is CSVWTTSSYEQYF. For the CDR3, the DNA is TGCAGCGTTTGGACGACTAGCTCCTACGAGCAGTACTTC. The chain links TRBV29-1 to TRBJ2-7; possibly TRBD2 for D (6 bases). Germline assignment: CDR1 SQVTM and CDR2 ANQGSEA. CDR3 length: 13 residues. V lost 5 bases and J lost 0, with 11 bases in between.